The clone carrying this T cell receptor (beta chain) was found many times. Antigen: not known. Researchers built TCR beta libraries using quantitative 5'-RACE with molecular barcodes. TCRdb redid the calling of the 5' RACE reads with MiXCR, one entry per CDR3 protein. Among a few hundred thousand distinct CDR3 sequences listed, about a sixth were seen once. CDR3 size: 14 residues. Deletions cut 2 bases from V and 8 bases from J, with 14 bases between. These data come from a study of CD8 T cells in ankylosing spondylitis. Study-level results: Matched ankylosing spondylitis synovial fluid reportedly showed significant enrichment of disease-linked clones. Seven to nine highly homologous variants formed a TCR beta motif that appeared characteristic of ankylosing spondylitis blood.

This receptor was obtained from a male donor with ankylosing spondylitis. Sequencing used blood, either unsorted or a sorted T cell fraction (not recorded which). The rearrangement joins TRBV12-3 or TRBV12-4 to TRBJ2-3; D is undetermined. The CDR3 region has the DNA TGTGCCAGCAGTTTACAGCTAGTCGATGGTACGCAGTATTTT. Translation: CASSLQLVDGTQYF.